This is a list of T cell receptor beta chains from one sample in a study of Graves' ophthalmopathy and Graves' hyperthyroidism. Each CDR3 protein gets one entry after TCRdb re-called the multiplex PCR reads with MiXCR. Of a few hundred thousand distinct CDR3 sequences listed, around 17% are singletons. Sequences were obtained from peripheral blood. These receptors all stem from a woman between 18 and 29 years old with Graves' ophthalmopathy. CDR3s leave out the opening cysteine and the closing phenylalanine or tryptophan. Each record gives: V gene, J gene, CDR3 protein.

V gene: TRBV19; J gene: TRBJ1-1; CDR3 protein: ASSIRGRHDVNTEAF
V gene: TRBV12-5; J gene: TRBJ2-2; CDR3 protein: ASGSNGWELF
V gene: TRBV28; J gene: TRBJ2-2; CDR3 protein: ATSGLAVTGELF
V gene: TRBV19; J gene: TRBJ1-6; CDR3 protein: ASSRTGVYNSPLH
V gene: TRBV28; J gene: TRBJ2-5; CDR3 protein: ASSAMDRSNRETQY
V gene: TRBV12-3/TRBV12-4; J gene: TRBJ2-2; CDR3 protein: ASWEGTGELF
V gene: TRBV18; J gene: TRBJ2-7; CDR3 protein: ASSPPGQGGEQY
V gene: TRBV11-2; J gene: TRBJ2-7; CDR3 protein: ASSPVRRARGEQY
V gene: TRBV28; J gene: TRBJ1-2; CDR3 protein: ASGSRGNYT
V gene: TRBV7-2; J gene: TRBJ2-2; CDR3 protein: ASSLAELNTGELF
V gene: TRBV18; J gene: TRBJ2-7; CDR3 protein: ASSTRRGYEQY
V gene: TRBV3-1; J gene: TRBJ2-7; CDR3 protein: ASSQTKGGQRSYEQY
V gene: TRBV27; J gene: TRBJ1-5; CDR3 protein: ASPGQPQH
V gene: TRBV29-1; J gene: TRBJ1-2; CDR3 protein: SVEDPSAGIQA
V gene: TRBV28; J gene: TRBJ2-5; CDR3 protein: ASSLGWERGQETQY
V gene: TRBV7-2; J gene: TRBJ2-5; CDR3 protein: ASSPRGQGVSY
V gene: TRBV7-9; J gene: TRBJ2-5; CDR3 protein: ASSLLAGAETQY
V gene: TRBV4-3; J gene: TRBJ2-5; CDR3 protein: ASSQTRDRGQETQY
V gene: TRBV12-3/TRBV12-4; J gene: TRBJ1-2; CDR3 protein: ASSNTGTDYGYT
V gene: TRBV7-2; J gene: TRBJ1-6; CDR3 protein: ASSLDGWGSPLH
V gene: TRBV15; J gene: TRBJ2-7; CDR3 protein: ATSRDMGSYEQY
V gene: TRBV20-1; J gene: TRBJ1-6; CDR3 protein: SARDGGVGASPLH
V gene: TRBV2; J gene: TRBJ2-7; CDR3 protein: ASSAGTGGFYEQY
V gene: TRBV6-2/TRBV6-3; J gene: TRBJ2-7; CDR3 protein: ASKSSGRYEQY
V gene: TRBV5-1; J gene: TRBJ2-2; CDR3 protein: ASSSPGTGSGNTGELF
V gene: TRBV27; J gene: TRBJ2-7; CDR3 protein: ASSPRTGRPYEQY
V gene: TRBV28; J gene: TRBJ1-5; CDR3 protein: ASCYRGRQPQH
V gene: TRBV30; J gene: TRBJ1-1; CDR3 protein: AWRAGLDTEAF
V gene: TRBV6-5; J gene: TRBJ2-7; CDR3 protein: ASSRTGTYEQY
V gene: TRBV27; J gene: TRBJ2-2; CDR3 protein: ASSLSAGQGEMIGAGELF
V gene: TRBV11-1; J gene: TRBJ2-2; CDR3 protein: ASSLEGRETGELF
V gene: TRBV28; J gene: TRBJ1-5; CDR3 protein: ASSPRGAGQPQH
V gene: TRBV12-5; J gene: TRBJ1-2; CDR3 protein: SACSVVYGYT
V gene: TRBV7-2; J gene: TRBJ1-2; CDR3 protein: ASSPQSRSYT
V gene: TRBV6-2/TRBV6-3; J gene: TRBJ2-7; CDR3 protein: ASSWGLAGTHEQY
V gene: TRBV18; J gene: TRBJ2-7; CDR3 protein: ASSPPSHYEQY
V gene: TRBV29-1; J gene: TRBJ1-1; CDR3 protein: SVRAGGNTEAF
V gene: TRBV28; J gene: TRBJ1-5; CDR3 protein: ASSLGGRYSNQPQH
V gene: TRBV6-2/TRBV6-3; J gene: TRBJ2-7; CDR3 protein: ASRRGAEQY
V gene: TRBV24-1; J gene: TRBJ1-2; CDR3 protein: ATSDSTKLGYGYT
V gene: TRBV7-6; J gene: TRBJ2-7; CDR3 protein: ASSLGFGGGAISPYEQY
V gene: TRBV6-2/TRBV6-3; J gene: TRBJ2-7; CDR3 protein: ASRKLLGGGPKEQY
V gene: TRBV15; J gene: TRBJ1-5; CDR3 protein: ATSSRWGDSNQPQH
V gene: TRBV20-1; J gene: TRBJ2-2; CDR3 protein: SARDPGGANTGELF
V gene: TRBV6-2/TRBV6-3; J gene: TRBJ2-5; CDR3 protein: ASSHRTDRFAETQY
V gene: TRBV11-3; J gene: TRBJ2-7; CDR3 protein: ASRYTGDYEQY
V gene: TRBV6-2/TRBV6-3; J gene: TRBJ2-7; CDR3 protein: ASKLYRTETYEQY
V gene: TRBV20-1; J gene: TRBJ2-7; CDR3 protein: SARGRLGVYEQY
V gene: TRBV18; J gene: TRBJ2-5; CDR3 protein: ASSPLGTSGKETQY
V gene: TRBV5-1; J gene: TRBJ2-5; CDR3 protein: ASSSTSGGRETQY
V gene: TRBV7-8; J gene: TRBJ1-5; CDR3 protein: ASSLRTGSFGQPQH
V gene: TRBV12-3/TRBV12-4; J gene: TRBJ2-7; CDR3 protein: ASSRGADVSYEQY
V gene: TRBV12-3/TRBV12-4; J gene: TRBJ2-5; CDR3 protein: ASSLVGLAGDGETQY
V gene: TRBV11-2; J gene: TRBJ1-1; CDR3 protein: ASSSRTGAVESF
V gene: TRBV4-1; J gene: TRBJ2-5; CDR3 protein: ASSRPTYGETQY
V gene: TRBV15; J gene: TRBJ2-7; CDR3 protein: ATRPTGQGRYEQY
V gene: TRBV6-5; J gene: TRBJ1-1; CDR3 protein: ASSTHLESEAF